Following are 6 T cell receptor beta chains from one sample sequenced in a study of cytomegalovirus exposure and HLA in healthy donors. The PCR had 60 Vbeta and 13 Jbeta primers. The protocol was immunoSEQ multiplex PCR, while the TCRdb copy is restricted to in-frame clones and leaves out a portion. In total, the table holds 70,000 or so clones. Sequenced material: PBMCs. The receptor source for this set is a female donor in good health and CMV-seropositive.

This chain uses TRBV10-3 with TRBJ2-2, with no clear D. V was clipped by 11 bases and J by 1 base, with 11 bases between them. The CDR3 spans 13 residues. Germline values: CDR1 ENHRY, CDR2 SYGVKD. CDR3 residues: CASSPVNTGELFF. CDR3 coding DNA: TGTGCCTCCTCCCCAGTGAACACCGGGGAGCTGTTTTTT.

The chain uses TRBV4-3 and TRBJ2-1; D call uncertain. This CDR3 is built from 15 residues. Germline CDR1 and CDR2: LGHNA and YSLEER. V was shortened by 0 bases and J by 5 bases, with 11 bases between the two germline ends. The CDR3 loop is CASSQDRPTDNEQFF. The DNA for the CDR3 is TGCGCCAGCAGCCAAGACAGGCCCACCGACAATGAGCAGTTCTTC.

The chain is built from TRBV7-9 and TRBJ2-7; 7 bases agree with TRBD1. V gave up 5 bases and J gave up 0 bases; unmatched junction bases: 7. CDR3 length equals 15 residues. Germline CDR1 and CDR2: SEHNR and FQNEAQ (reference sequence). The CDR3 spells CASSPGGTNSYEQYF. The CDR3, as DNA: TGTGCCAGCAGCCCAGGGGGAACCAACTCCTACGAGCAGTACTTC.

This sequence joins TRBV5-1 and TRBJ2-7, with 8 nucleotides matching TRBD1. Per germline, CDR1 SGHRS and CDR2 YFSETQ. CDR3 size: 13 residues. Trimming cost V 1 base and J 3 bases; bases outside gene matches: 0. CDR3 bases: TGCGCCAGCAGCTTGACAGGGGGCTACGAGCAGTACTTC. This translates into CASSLTGGYEQYF.

The chain has TRBV6-6 and TRBJ1-5; D perhaps matches TRBD1 (6 bases). Germline CDR1 and CDR2: MNHNY and SVGAGI (reference sequence). The CDR3 is 13 amino acids. Between the trimmed V and J ends, which lost 8 bases and 7 bases, there was a span of 15 bases. CDR3 DNA sequence: TGTGCCAGCGCGCACAGGGTGGACCAGCCCCAGCATTTT. Translation: CASAHRVDQPQHF.

This rearrangement joins TRBV10-3 to TRBJ2-7; D may be TRBD1 (6 bases). Germline V CDR1 and CDR2: ENHRY, SYGVKD. There are 13 residues in the CDR3. The germline V and J ends were trimmed by 10 bases and 0 bases, with 13 bases remaining between them. The CDR3 spells CASRGESSYEQYF. The CDR3 region has the DNA TGTGCCAGCAGGGGCGAAAGCTCCTACGAGCAGTACTTC.